One and the same sample provided the 19 T cell receptor beta chains below, sequenced in a study of identical twins. TCRdb re-analysed the 5' RACE reads in MiXCR, keeping a single row per CDR3 protein. Of hundreds of thousands of distinct CDR3 sequences listed, 20% to 25% are singletons. These data were also filed under a second study, of T cells expressing NK-cell markers.

What was sequenced was PBMCs. Receptors were obtained from a woman younger than 35 in good health.

In its sample, this clonotype was seen many times. The chain has TRBV11-2 and TRBJ2-7; 7 nucleotides align to TRBD1. The length of the CDR3 is 16 residues. The V gene's germline CDR1 is SGHAT and CDR2 FQNNGV. Unmatched junction bases numbered 15, after V lost 5 bases and J lost 5 bases. The CDR3 is CASSRKVRGRIHEQYF. CDR3 sequence (DNA): TGTGCCAGCAGCCGGAAGGTGAGGGGGCGCATCCACGAGCAGTACTTC.

The V gene is TRBV5-8, the J gene TRBJ2-5; 7 nucleotides match TRBD2. Germline V gives CDR1 SGHTS, CDR2 YDEGEE. V gave up 1 base and J gave up 4 bases; unmatched junction bases: 4. This CDR3 is 14 amino acids long. CDR3 in amino acids: CASSLPGGLETQYF. CDR3 bases: TGTGCCAGCAGCTTGCCGGGAGGCTTAGAGACCCAGTACTTC.

The genes are TRBV19 and TRBJ1-1; D is possibly TRBD1 (5 bases). The length of the CDR3 is 15 residues. V lost 6 bases to trimming and J lost 4 bases, with 18 bases between them. The germline V gene has CDR1 LNHDA and CDR2 SQIVND (reference sequence). The CDR3 region has the DNA TGTGCCAGTAGAGCCCGGGACGCCCGGGGCACTGAAGCTTTCTTT. This codes for CASRARDARGTEAFF.

This clonotype was seen many times. The V and J genes are TRBV10-2 and TRBJ2-3; D call uncertain. The V and J ends lost 8 bases and 0 bases respectively, with 12 bases between them. The CDR3 has 14 residues. CDR1 is WSHSY and CDR2 is SAAADI in the germline V gene. CDR3 residues: CASQNLTSTDTQYF. The CDR3 region has the DNA TGCGCCAGCCAGAACCTCACTAGCACAGATACGCAGTATTTT.

The chain combines TRBV20-1 with TRBJ2-1; 14 bases match TRBD2. Looked up from germline, CDR1 is DFQATT and CDR2 is SNEGSKA (reference sequence). The CDR3 has 18 amino acids. Trimming removed 5 bases from V and 7 bases from J; junction bases left unmatched: 16. The CDR3 DNA reads TGCAGTGCTGATCCTCTTCGACTAGCGGGGGGGCCTGTGAATGAGCAGTTCTTC. Translated, it gives CSADPLRLAGGPVNEQFF.

The chain joins TRBV2 to TRBJ1-5, with 7 bases matching TRBD1. The ends lost 8 bases at V and 4 bases at J; junction bases unmatched: 5. The CDR3 runs 13 residues. Per the germline V gene, CDR1 is SNHLY and CDR2 is FYNNEI. Written as DNA, the CDR3 is TGTGCCAGCGGGGACAGCAATAATCAGCCCCAGCATTTT. As protein: CASGDSNNQPQHF.

This clonotype was counted many times. The chain combines TRBV12-3 or TRBV12-4 with TRBJ1-1; the D gene is possibly TRBD1 (5 bases). This CDR3 is 15 amino acids long. Between the trimmed V and J ends, which lost 4 bases and 1 base, there was a span of 13 bases. The chain's CDR3 is CASSSRDGSNTEAFF. The CDR3 region has the DNA TGTGCCAGCAGTTCGAGGGACGGTTCGAACACTGAAGCTTTCTTT.

For the CDR3, the DNA is TGTGCCAGCGGACCCCGGGACAGGGGAAACATTCAGTACTTC. Amino acids: CASGPRDRGNIQYF. The gene calls are TRBV7-2 and TRBJ2-4, with 10 bases matching TRBD1. CDR3 length equals 14 residues. The junction had 7 bases not matched to a gene; V was cut back by 8 bases and J by 6 bases. Germline V lookup: CDR1 SGHTA, CDR2 FQGNSA.

This clonotype was seen only a few times. The chain joins TRBV20-1 to TRBJ2-7; no clear D. The CDR3 runs 12 residues. CDR1 and CDR2 from the germline V gene are DFQATT and SNEGSKA (reference sequence). V lost 5 bases, J lost 5 bases, and 13 bases lay in between. This CDR3 is CSADGRLHEQYF. CDR3 coding DNA: TGCAGTGCTGACGGGCGATTACACGAGCAGTACTTC.

This clonotype has a handful of counts. V is TRBV5-8 and J is TRBJ2-1, with TRBD1 matching over 8 bases. This CDR3 has 16 residues. V gave up 3 bases and J gave up 5 bases; unmatched junction bases: 10. The germline gives CDR1 SGHTS, CDR2 YDEGEE. The CDR3 region has the DNA TGTGCCAGCAGCTGGGGAGCAGGGGGCAGGGACAATGAGCAGTTCTTC. Its protein product is CASSWGAGGRDNEQFF.

The chain carries TRBV6-5 and TRBJ1-1; D perhaps matches TRBD1 (6 bases). Trimming removed 6 bases at V and 4 bases at J, with 18 bases between. There are 15 residues in the CDR3. Germline V gene lookup returns CDR1 MNHEY and CDR2 SVGAGI. The CDR3 DNA sequence: TGTGCCAGCAGGTATCCCGGGACACAGAGCACTGAAGCTTTCTTT. This translates into CASRYPGTQSTEAFF.

This chain connects TRBV6-1 to TRBJ2-2; D is unclear. Germline V gene data show CDR1 as MNHNS and CDR2 as SASEGT. The V end lost 6 bases, the J end lost 9 bases, and 11 bases lay between the germline ends. The CDR3 extends over 12 amino acids. This CDR3 reads CASSGYNRELFF. The CDR3 nucleotides read TGTGCCAGCAGCGGATATAATCGGGAGCTGTTTTTT.

The J gene is TRBJ1-1, the V gene TRBV4-3; no clear D. CDR3 length: 15 residues. Germline CDR1 is LGHNA and CDR2 is YSLEER. Trimming removed 0 bases from V and 5 bases from J, with 13 bases in between. CDR3 region: CASSQEFNAGTEAFF. CDR3 nucleotides: TGCGCCAGCAGCCAAGAATTCAACGCAGGTACTGAAGCTTTCTTT.

In its sample, this clonotype was seen a few times. V usage is TRBV3-1 and J usage is TRBJ2-7; D unresolved. The CDR3 covers 13 residues. CDR1 is LGHDT, CDR2 YNNKEL, per germline (reference sequence). V lost 3 bases and J 2 bases, leaving 8 bases between the germline ends. The CDR3 sequence is CASSQPQTYEQYF. DNA for the CDR3: TGTGCCAGCAGCCAGCCCCAGACCTACGAGCAGTACTTC.

The chain is built from TRBV20-1 and TRBJ2-3, with D perhaps matching TRBD2 (6 bases). Germline values: CDR1 DFQATT, CDR2 SNEGSKA (reference sequence). Trimming shortened V by 3 bases and J by 0 bases, and 10 bases separated the two germline ends. This CDR3 is built from 14 residues. The CDR3 loop reads CSASRGRSTDTQYF. Here the CDR3 DNA reads TGCAGTGCTAGTCGGGGGAGAAGCACAGATACGCAGTATTTT.

This clonotype was observed a few times. The V call is TRBV9, the J call TRBJ2-7; TRBD1 agrees at 11 bases. The germline gives CDR1 SGDLS, CDR2 YYNGEE. J gave up 3 bases and V 3 bases, and 5 bases lay outside the gene matches. The CDR3 covers 15 residues. Here the CDR3 DNA reads TGTGCCAGCAGCGCCTCCGGGACAGGGGGCTACGAGCAGTACTTC. Protein: CASSASGTGGYEQYF.

This clonotype was recorded once. This chain joins TRBV20-1 and TRBJ1-4, with D maybe TRBD1 (6 bases). Trimming removed 3 bases at V and 8 bases at J, with 13 bases between. CDR1 DFQATT and CDR2 SNEGSKA come from the germline V gene (reference sequence). This CDR3 spans 13 amino acids. For the CDR3, the DNA is TGCAGTGCTAGGGACGGGGGCAGGGAAAAACTGTTTTTT. It codes for CSARDGGREKLFF.

The table lists this clonotype with a count of one. The J gene is TRBJ2-3, the V gene TRBV19; D unresolved. CDR3 size: 15 residues. The germline CDR1 and CDR2 sequences are LNHDA and SQIVND (reference sequence). V lost 1 base, J lost 0 bases, and 8 bases lay in between. CDR3 loop: CASSIGLISTDTQYF. The CDR3 bases are TGTGCCAGTAGTATAGGCCTAATTAGCACAGATACGCAGTATTTT.

This clonotype turned up a few times. This chain connects TRBV12-5 to TRBJ2-5; D gene uncertain. There are 14 residues in the CDR3. Germline CDR1 reads LGHNT; CDR2 reads FRNRAP. V was trimmed by 0 bases and J by 7 bases, leaving 12 bases between them. CDR3 residues: CASGLVDLSGTQYF. The CDR3 DNA follows: TGTGCTAGTGGTTTGGTTGACTTATCGGGGACCCAGTACTTC. Complete variable domain (other parts from reference TRBV12-5 and TRBJ2-5): DARVTQTPRHKVTEMGQEVTMRCQPILGHNTVFWYRQTMMQGLELLAYFRNRAPLDDSGMPKDRFSAEMPDATLATLKIQPSEPRDSAVYFCASGLVDLSGTQYFGPGTRLLVL.